A selection of T cell receptor beta chains follows, all from one sample in a study of T cells in Graves' hyperthyroidism and ophthalmopathy. TCRdb re-analysed the multiplex PCR reads in MiXCR, keeping a single row per CDR3 protein. The sample yields about half a million distinct CDR3 sequences, roughly 25% seen once. The sequencing input was blood. These receptors originate from a woman aged 30 to 39 with Graves' ophthalmopathy. CDR3s include the opening cysteine and the closing phenylalanine or tryptophan. A D gene is named only where the DNA matches it firmly. Clone size is given for some rows only: seen once, a few or many times, or a class if the clone is expanded.

CDR3 length: 13
J gene: TRBJ2-7
V gene: TRBV20-1
D gene: TRBD1
clone size: many
CDR3 protein: CSAQPGTEYEQYF
CDR3 DNA: TGCAGTGCTCAACCCGGGACAGAGTACGAGCAGTACTTC

CDR3 length: 13
J gene: TRBJ2-7
V gene: TRBV30
D gene: NA
clone size: few
CDR3 protein: CAWNDDRYYEQYF
CDR3 DNA: TGTGCCTGGAACGACGACAGATACTACGAGCAGTACTTC

CDR3 length: 13
J gene: TRBJ1-2
V gene: TRBV18
D gene: NA
clone size: many
CDR3 protein: CASSPDTNYGYTF
CDR3 DNA: TGCGCCAGCAGCCCGGACACTAACTATGGCTACACCTTC

CDR3 length: 15
J gene: TRBJ2-6
V gene: TRBV5-1
D gene: NA
clone size: NA
CDR3 protein: CASSTIGSGANVLTF
CDR3 DNA: TGCGCCAGCAGCACAATAGGGTCCGGGGCCAACGTCCTGACTTTC

CDR3 length: 12
J gene: TRBJ1-2
V gene: TRBV28
D gene: NA
clone size: NA
CDR3 protein: CASSFEGIGYTF
CDR3 DNA: TGTGCCAGCAGTTTTGAAGGTATTGGCTACACCTTC

CDR3 length: 14
J gene: TRBJ2-7
V gene: TRBV18
D gene: NA
clone size: NA
CDR3 protein: CASSPGVSSYEQYF
CDR3 DNA: TGTGCCAGCTCACCAGGGGTCAGCTCCTACGAGCAGTACTTC

CDR3 length: 12
J gene: TRBJ1-1
V gene: TRBV20-1
D gene: NA
clone size: NA
CDR3 protein: CSASLGGTEAFF
CDR3 DNA: TGCAGTGCTTCACTGGGGGGCACTGAAGCTTTCTTT

CDR3 length: 13
J gene: TRBJ1-5
V gene: TRBV6-2/TRBV6-3
D gene: NA
clone size: NA
CDR3 protein: CASTSRGNQPQHF
CDR3 DNA: TGTGCCAGCACATCCAGGGGAAATCAGCCCCAGCATTTT

CDR3 length: 15
J gene: TRBJ1-1
V gene: TRBV6-2/TRBV6-3
D gene: NA
clone size: few
CDR3 protein: CASSYSVRAHTEAFF
CDR3 DNA: TGTGCCAGCAGTTACTCCGTCAGGGCCCACACTGAAGCTTTCTTT

CDR3 length: 12
J gene: TRBJ2-7
V gene: TRBV5-6
D gene: NA
clone size: few
CDR3 protein: CASSLEGTEQYF
CDR3 DNA: TGTGCCAGCAGCTTGGAGGGGACCGAGCAGTACTTC

CDR3 length: 15
J gene: TRBJ2-7
V gene: TRBV4-1
D gene: NA
clone size: many
CDR3 protein: CASSPGRPPPYEQYF
CDR3 DNA: TGCGCCAGCAGCCCGGGACGGCCCCCACCGTACGAGCAGTACTTC

CDR3 length: 13
J gene: TRBJ2-5
V gene: TRBV29-1
D gene: TRBD1
clone size: many
CDR3 protein: CSAPGQGRETQYF
CDR3 DNA: TGCAGCGCACCGGGACAGGGCCGGGAGACCCAGTACTTC

CDR3 length: 15
J gene: TRBJ2-7
V gene: TRBV10-3
D gene: TRBD1
clone size: many
CDR3 protein: CAISSGQGAVYEQYF
CDR3 DNA: TGTGCCATCAGCTCTGGACAGGGGGCGGTCTACGAGCAGTACTTC

CDR3 length: 16
J gene: TRBJ2-7
V gene: TRBV18
D gene: TRBD1
clone size: NA
CDR3 protein: CASSPETGVLAYEQYF
CDR3 DNA: TGTGCCAGCTCACCCGAGACAGGGGTCCTTGCCTACGAGCAGTACTTC

CDR3 length: 13
J gene: TRBJ1-2
V gene: TRBV13
D gene: NA
clone size: many
CDR3 protein: CASSPQGSRGYTF
CDR3 DNA: TGTGCCAGCAGCCCGCAGGGTAGTCGGGGCTACACCTTC

CDR3 length: 15
J gene: TRBJ1-1
V gene: TRBV10-2
D gene: NA
clone size: NA
CDR3 protein: CASSGTVGGSTEAFF
CDR3 DNA: TGCGCCAGCAGTGGGACGGTGGGAGGTAGCACTGAAGCTTTCTTT

CDR3 length: 12
J gene: TRBJ1-1
V gene: TRBV6-1
D gene: NA
clone size: NA
CDR3 protein: CASSRGPFLAFF
CDR3 DNA: TGTGCCAGCAGCCGCGGGCCTTTTCTGGCTTTCTTT

CDR3 length: 12
J gene: TRBJ1-1
V gene: TRBV29-1
D gene: NA
clone size: NA
CDR3 protein: CSVVAGYTEAFF
CDR3 DNA: TGCAGCGTTGTCGCCGGATACACTGAAGCTTTCTTT

CDR3 length: 14
J gene: TRBJ1-1
V gene: TRBV6-1
D gene: NA
clone size: few
CDR3 protein: CASSERLFDTEAFF
CDR3 DNA: TGTGCCAGCAGTGAACGTCTCTTCGACACTGAAGCTTTCTTT